Following are 27 T cell receptor beta chains from one sample sequenced in a study of human T cells and chemical hapten exposure. Time point indicated: patch test 2, 6 weeks after DPC sensitization. Treatment defined: therapeutic diphenylcyclopropenone sensitization with weekly scalp DPC. Using its own MiXCR run on the RACE reads, TCRdb lists one record per CDR3 protein. The table has about 110,000 distinct CDR3 sequences, roughly a tenth seen once. Material: whole blood, obtained in connection with sensitization to the hapten diphenylcyclopropenone (DPC). Source of these receptors: a woman aged 35 to 49 with alopecia areata. Some clones in this sample may be carry-over from other donors' samples.

Only a few counts were recorded for this clonotype. The chain links TRBV12-3 or TRBV12-4 to TRBJ2-2, with D uncertain. This CDR3 is built from 14 residues. V was clipped by 6 bases and J by 3 bases, with 11 bases between them. Written as DNA, the CDR3 is TGTGCCAGCAGGCCGACGCATGACACCGGGGAGCTGTTTTTT. Translated: CASRPTHDTGELFF.

This clonotype showed up just a few times. The chain recombines TRBV12-5 with TRBJ2-5; D not certain. The germline V and J ends were trimmed by 2 bases and 5 bases, with 6 bases remaining between them. The germline CDR1 and CDR2 sequences are LGHNT and FRNRAP. This CDR3 contains 12 residues. Here the CDR3 DNA reads TGTGCTAGTGGTTTGAATTCGGAGACCCAGTACTTC. Its protein is CASGLNSETQYF.

The chain carries TRBV11-2 and TRBJ2-2, with 7 nucleotides matching TRBD1. Trimming removed 7 bases from V and 6 bases from J; junction bases left unmatched: 14. CDR1 is SGHAT and CDR2 is FQNNGV in the germline V gene. This CDR3 contains 16 residues. The CDR3, as DNA: TGTGCCAGCATCAAAAGTAGGGACAGTCCGGCCGGGGAGCTGTTTTTT. The encoded protein is CASIKSRDSPAGELFF.

The V call is TRBV23-1, the J call TRBJ1-3, with 7 nucleotides matching TRBD1. TRBV23-1 is an ORF, and what it does is uncertain. CDR3 size: 19 residues. The ends lost 0 bases at V and 0 bases at J; junction bases unmatched: 11. The CDR3 spells CASSQSRGQGNRSGNTIYF. CDR3 bases: TGCGCCAGCAGTCAATCTAGGGGGCAGGGTAATCGCTCTGGAAACACCATATATTTT.

There are many counts of this clonotype. V gene TRBV12-3 or TRBV12-4 combines with J gene TRBJ2-1; unclear D gene. V was trimmed by 0 bases and J by 6 bases, leaving 9 bases between them. The length of the CDR3 is 14 residues. The CDR3 here is CASSLAGLGNEQFF. DNA of the CDR3: TGTGCCAGCAGTTTAGCAGGGTTAGGCAATGAGCAGTTCTTC.

This chain joins TRBV6-5 and TRBJ2-3; D is undetermined. The ends were cut back, 2 bases at V and 4 bases at J, with 7 bases in the middle. The germline gives CDR1 MNHEY, CDR2 SVGAGI. The CDR3 is made up of 13 amino acids. The CDR3 nucleotides are TGTGCCAGCAGTTACACGGTCTCAGATACGCAGTATTTT. Translation gives CASSYTVSDTQYF.

This sequence joins TRBV12-3 or TRBV12-4 and TRBJ2-2, with D possibly matching TRBD1 (5 bases). With 6 bases removed from V and 1 base from J, the gap between germline ends came to 12 bases. The CDR3 loop spans 15 amino acids. The CDR3 nucleotides are TGTGCCAGCAGAGACAGCCGCGAGAACACCGGGGAGCTGTTTTTT. This codes for CASRDSRENTGELFF.

This clonotype was seen ten or more times. The CDR3 spells CATGQGANWGEQYF. In DNA, the CDR3 is TGTGCCACAGGGCAGGGTGCGAATTGGGGCGAGCAGTACTTC. The chain has TRBV19 and TRBJ2-7, with D tentatively TRBD1 (5 bases). This CDR3 has 14 residues. The ends were cut back, 10 bases at V and 6 bases at J, with 22 bases in the middle. Germline V gives CDR1 LNHDA, CDR2 SQIVND (reference sequence).

The chain combines TRBV11-2 with TRBJ2-3; D gene unclear. CDR1 and CDR2 from the germline V gene are SGHAT and FQNNGV. This CDR3 comprises 15 residues. The germline V and J ends were trimmed by 1 base and 3 bases, with 11 bases remaining between them. The CDR3 is CASSLVQSQTDTQYF. For the CDR3, the DNA is TGTGCCAGCAGCTTAGTACAGTCGCAGACAGATACGCAGTATTTT.

This clonotype appeared many times. The chain couples TRBV5-1 to TRBJ2-1; D tentatively reads TRBD1 or TRBD2 (5 bases each). This CDR3 comprises 15 residues. V gave up 1 base and J gave up 4 bases, with 12 bases separating them. Germline-derived CDR1 and CDR2 are SGHRS and YFSETQ. CDR3 coding DNA: TGCGCCAGCAGCTTGTGGGGGAATCCGTACAATGAGCAGTTCTTC. This translates into CASSLWGNPYNEQFF.

This clonotype occurred a few times. V gene TRBV15 combines with J gene TRBJ1-2; D remains unclear. The CDR3 covers 15 residues. The germline V gene has CDR1 LNHNV and CDR2 YYDKDF (reference sequence). Trimming took off 0 bases at V and 0 bases at J, with 8 bases between the two ends. CDR3 protein: CATSRDPLANYGYTF. CDR3 nucleotide sequence: TGTGCCACCAGCAGAGATCCCCTAGCTAACTATGGCTACACCTTC.

This clonotype has more than one count but fewer than ten. The chain carries TRBV4-1 and TRBJ1-5; D is possibly TRBD1 (5 bases). This CDR3 spans 15 amino acids. The germline V gene encodes CDR1 MGHRA and CDR2 YSYEKL. Trimming took 1 base from V and 6 from J, leaving 13 bases between them. CDR3 nucleotide sequence: TGCGCCAGCAGCCAAGTCCAGGGTAGGTTTCAGCCCCAGCATTTT. This codes for CASSQVQGRFQPQHF.

There are a few counts of this clonotype. The chain couples TRBV20-1 to TRBJ1-3; D uncertain. V dropped 1 base and J dropped 5 bases, with 6 bases sitting between them. The CDR3 runs to 12 residues. Germline loops: CDR1 DFQATT, CDR2 SNEGSKA (reference sequence). This chain's CDR3 is CSARADRNTIYF. The DNA for the CDR3 is TGCAGTGCTAGAGCTGATAGAAACACCATATATTTT.

The rearrangement joins TRBV4-1 to TRBJ2-7, with 8 bases that match TRBD2. This CDR3 contains 16 residues. Trimming removed 0 bases from V and 5 bases from J; junction bases left unmatched: 9. CDR1 MGHRA and CDR2 YSYEKL come from the germline V gene. Here the CDR3 reads CASSQDRTGGRNEQYF. The CDR3 DNA follows: TGCGCCAGCAGCCAAGATCGGACGGGGGGGCGGAACGAGCAGTACTTC.

This clonotype showed up many times. This chain uses TRBV7-9 with TRBJ1-2; maybe TRBD1 (6 bases). The ends were cut back, 7 bases at V and 8 bases at J, with 14 bases in the middle. Per germline, CDR1 SEHNR and CDR2 FQNEAQ (reference sequence). The CDR3 consists of 12 residues. The CDR3 DNA follows: TGTGCCAGCACCCAGACAGGCCGGGGCTACACCTTC. Translation: CASTQTGRGYTF.

This chain connects TRBV15 to TRBJ1-2; D gene unclear. V gave up 8 bases and J gave up 4 bases, with 8 bases separating them. Germline CDR1 LNHNV, CDR2 YYDKDF (reference sequence). The CDR3 consists of 11 residues. CDR3: CATGEGYGYTF. CDR3 DNA: TGTGCCACCGGTGAGGGCTATGGCTACACCTTC.

The gene calls are TRBV7-9 and TRBJ2-7, with 9 positions matching TRBD1. The CDR3 totals 19 residues. Unmatched junction bases numbered 18, after V lost 4 bases and J lost 2 bases. CDR1 is SEHNR, CDR2 FQNEAQ, per germline (reference sequence). The CDR3 loop is CASSSIVPGTGPHPYEQYF. The CDR3 bases are TGTGCCAGCAGCTCCATAGTCCCCGGGACAGGGCCTCATCCCTACGAGCAGTACTTC.

This clonotype was seen many times. The V call is TRBV6-2 or TRBV6-3, the J call TRBJ2-3; D may correspond to TRBD1 or TRBD2 (5 bases each). Germline V lookup: CDR1 MNHEY, CDR2 SVGEGT. V was trimmed by 5 bases and J by 5 bases, leaving 29 bases between them. This CDR3 is 19 amino acids long. CDR3 in DNA: TGTGCCAGCAGTGGGGGATCCTTAGGCCACGGCGAATTCGGAGATACGCAGTATTTT. Translating gives CASSGGSLGHGEFGDTQYF.

This clonotype was detected many times. V gene TRBV6-2 or TRBV6-3 combines with J gene TRBJ2-6; D is unclear. Trimming stripped 6 bases from V and 0 bases from J, with 3 bases between. This CDR3 has 13 residues. Germline CDR1 MNHEY, CDR2 SVGEGT. The CDR3 bases are TGTGCCAGCAGAGGCTCTGGGGCCAACGTCCTGACTTTC. Translated: CASRGSGANVLTF.

The genes are TRBV27 and TRBJ1-3; D perhaps matches TRBD1 (6 bases). This CDR3 has 13 amino acids. Trimming removed 4 bases from V and 11 bases from J, with 15 bases in between. Germline V gene lookup returns CDR1 MNHEY and CDR2 SMNVEV (reference sequence). CDR3 loop: CASSWGQTGPIYF. The CDR3 nucleotides are TGTGCCAGCAGTTGGGGGCAGACGGGCCCCATATATTTT.

CDR3 nucleotide sequence: TGCAGCGTTGATGAGGGGGCAACAGATACGCAGTATTTT. Residues: CSVDEGATDTQYF. The chain is built from TRBV29-1 and TRBJ2-3; the match to TRBD1 covers 7 bases. From germline, CDR1 is SQVTM and CDR2 ANQGSEA. This CDR3 spans 13 amino acids. J gave up 3 bases and V 3 bases, and 3 bases lay outside the gene matches.

A remark on this clonotype: A much larger clonotype is one base distant, so this may be a read error. The chain combines TRBV6-2 or TRBV6-3 with TRBJ2-1, with 10 nucleotides matching TRBD1. TRBJ2-7 matches the DNA end more closely, so the J call is doubtful. CDR1 is MNHEY and CDR2 is SVGEGT in the germline V gene. The CDR3 is 13 residues long. The CDR3 DNA follows: TGTGCCAGCAGTACGGGACAGGGGAATGAGCAGTACTTC. As protein: CASSTGQGNEQYF.

This clonotype was found many times. V usage is TRBV12-3 or TRBV12-4 and J usage is TRBJ2-3, with 8 bases identical to TRBD1. The CDR3 totals 13 residues. V lost 6 bases to trimming and J lost 2 bases; unmatched junction nucleotides: 1. In DNA, the CDR3 is TGTGCCAGCAGGGGACAGGCCACAGATACGCAGTATTTT. As protein: CASRGQATDTQYF.

This clonotype was counted ten times or more. The chain couples TRBV6-2 or TRBV6-3 to TRBJ2-3; no clear D gene. The V end lost 4 bases, the J end lost 0 bases, and 14 bases lay between the germline ends. The CDR3 length is 16 residues. Germline CDR1 and CDR2: MNHEY and SVGEGT. CDR3 DNA: TGTGCCAGCAGTTTGCCGGGCAGATCTAGCACAGATACGCAGTATTTT. It specifies CASSLPGRSSTDTQYF.

A few counts support this clonotype. The chain employs TRBV7-2 and TRBJ1-1; D ambiguous. CDR1 is SGHTA, CDR2 FQGNSA, per germline. V gave up 3 bases and J gave up 4 bases, with 9 bases separating them. The CDR3 loop spans 13 amino acids. CDR3 DNA: TGTGCCAGCAGCTTTTGGGCAATCACTGAAGCTTTCTTT. Its protein is CASSFWAITEAFF.

This clonotype was seen repeatedly, ten times or more. The chain links TRBV6-2 or TRBV6-3 to TRBJ1-6, with 10 bases aligning to TRBD1. Looked up from germline, CDR1 is MNHEY and CDR2 is SVGEGT. The CDR3 covers 15 residues. The V segment lost 5 bases and the J segment 7 bases; nucleotides outside the gene matches: 5. CDR3 loop: CASSPQDRGNSPLHF. The CDR3 DNA is TGTGCCAGCAGTCCTCAGGACAGGGGGAATTCACCCCTCCACTTT.

This clonotype was picked up a small number of times. The chain recombines TRBV11-2 with TRBJ2-3, with 7 bases matching TRBD1. This CDR3 comprises 14 residues. The trim removed 5 bases at V and 1 base at J, leaving 3 bases unmatched. Germline V gives CDR1 SGHAT, CDR2 FQNNGV. This CDR3 reads CASSVGQGTDTQYF. Written as DNA, the CDR3 is TGTGCCAGCAGCGTAGGACAGGGCACAGATACGCAGTATTTT.